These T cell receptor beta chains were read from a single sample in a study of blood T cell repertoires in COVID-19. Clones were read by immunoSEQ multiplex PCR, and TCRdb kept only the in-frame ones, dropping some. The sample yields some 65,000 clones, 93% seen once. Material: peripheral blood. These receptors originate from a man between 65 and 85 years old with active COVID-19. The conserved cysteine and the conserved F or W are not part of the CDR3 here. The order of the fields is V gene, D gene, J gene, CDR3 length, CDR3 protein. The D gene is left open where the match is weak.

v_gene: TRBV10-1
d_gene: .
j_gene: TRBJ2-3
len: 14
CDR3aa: ASSESVRGDTDTQY

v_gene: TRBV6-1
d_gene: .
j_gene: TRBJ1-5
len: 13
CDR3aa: ASSENRLADQPQH

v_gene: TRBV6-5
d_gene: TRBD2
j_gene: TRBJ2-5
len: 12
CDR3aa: ASTPSSGAETQY

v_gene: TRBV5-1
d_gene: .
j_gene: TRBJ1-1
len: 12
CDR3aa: ASSLDGPYTEAF

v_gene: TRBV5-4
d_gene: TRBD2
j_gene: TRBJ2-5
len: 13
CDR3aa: ASSRLAGGEETQY

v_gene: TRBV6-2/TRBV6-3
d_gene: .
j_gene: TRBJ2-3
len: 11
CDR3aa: ASSYSSADTQY

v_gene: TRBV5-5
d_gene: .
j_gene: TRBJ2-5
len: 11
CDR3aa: ASSLAVLETQY

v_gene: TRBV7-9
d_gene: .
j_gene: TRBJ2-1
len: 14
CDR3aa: ASSLVAGSGYNEQF

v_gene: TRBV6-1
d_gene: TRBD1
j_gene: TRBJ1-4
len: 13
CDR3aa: ASSEARGGAEKLF

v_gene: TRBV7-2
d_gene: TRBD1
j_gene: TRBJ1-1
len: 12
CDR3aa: ASRVTGTGFEAF

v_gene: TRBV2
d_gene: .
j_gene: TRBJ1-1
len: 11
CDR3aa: ASSTGMNTEAF

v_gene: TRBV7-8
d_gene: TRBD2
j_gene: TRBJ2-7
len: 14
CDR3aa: ASSLGGLAGNYEQY

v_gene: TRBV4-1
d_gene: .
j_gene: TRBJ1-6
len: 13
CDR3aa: ASSQEFRYNSPLH

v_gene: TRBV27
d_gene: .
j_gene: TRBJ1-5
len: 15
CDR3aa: ASSPLFFSSGNQPQH

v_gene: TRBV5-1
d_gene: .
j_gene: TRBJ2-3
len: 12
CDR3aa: ASSPGLSTDTQY

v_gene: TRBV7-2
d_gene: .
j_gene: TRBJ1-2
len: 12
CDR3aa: ASSPIQANYGYT

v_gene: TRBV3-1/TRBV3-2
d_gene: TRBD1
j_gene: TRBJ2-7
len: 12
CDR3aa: ASSTVQGAKEQY

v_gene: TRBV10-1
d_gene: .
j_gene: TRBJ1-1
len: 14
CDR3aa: ASSESQGPLNTEAF

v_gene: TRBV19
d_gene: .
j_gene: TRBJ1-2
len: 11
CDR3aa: ASSTDPRNGYT

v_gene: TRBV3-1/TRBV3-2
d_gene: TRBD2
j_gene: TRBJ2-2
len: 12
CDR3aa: ASSPAGGYGELF

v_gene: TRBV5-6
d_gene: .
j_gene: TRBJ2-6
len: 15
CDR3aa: ASRWGGPGSGANVLT

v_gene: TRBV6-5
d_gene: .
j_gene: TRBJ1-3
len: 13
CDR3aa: ASSKTGLSGNTIY

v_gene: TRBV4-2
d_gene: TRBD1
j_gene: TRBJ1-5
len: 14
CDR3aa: ASSQPGTGGVQPQH

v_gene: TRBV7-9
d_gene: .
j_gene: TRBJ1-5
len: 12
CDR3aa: ASSLGGQDQPQH

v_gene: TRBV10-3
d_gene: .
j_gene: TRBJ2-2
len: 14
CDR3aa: AISERGNRNTGELF

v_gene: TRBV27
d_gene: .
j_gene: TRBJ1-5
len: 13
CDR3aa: ASSLLRQANQPQH

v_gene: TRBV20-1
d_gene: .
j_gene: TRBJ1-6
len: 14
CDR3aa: SASSRGSSYNSPLH

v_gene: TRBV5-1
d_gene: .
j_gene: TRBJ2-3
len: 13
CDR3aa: ASSSRGASTDTQY

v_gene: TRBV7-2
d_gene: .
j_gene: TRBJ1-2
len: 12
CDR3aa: ASSLYAGWSGYT

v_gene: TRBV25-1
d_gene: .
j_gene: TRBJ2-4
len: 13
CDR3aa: ASSEYSGNKNIQY

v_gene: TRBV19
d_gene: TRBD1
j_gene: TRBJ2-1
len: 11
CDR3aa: ASSIDRGLEQF

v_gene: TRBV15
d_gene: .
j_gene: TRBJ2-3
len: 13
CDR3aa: ATSRDGQTADTQY

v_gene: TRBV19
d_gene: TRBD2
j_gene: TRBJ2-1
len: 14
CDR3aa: ASSSQTSGVLNEQF

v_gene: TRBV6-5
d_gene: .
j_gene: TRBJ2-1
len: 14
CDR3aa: ASSSLSWRANNEQF

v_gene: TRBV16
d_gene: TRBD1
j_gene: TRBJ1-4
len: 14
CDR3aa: ASSQSPGGTNEKLF

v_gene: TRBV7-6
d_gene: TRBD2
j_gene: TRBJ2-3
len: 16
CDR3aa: ASSTGLAGGKSTDTQY

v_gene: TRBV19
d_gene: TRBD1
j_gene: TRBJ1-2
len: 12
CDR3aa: ASRPGQGNYGYT

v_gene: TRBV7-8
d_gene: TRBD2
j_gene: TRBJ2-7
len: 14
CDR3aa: ASSSKLAGGSYEQY

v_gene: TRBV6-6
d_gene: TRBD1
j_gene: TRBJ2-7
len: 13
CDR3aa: ASSYPGQSSYEQY

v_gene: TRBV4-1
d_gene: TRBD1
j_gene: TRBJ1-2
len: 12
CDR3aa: ASSLDRSATGYT

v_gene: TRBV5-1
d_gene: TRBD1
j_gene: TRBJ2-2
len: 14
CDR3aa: ASSLQGASGHGELF

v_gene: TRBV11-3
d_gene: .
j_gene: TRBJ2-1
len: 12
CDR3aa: ASSLDRAANEQF

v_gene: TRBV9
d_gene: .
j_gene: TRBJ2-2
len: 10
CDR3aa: ASSAPGGELF

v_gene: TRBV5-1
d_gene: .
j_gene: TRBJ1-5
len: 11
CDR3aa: ASRADSNQPQH

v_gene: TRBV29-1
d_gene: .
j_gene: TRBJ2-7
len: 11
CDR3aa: SVAQGESYEQY

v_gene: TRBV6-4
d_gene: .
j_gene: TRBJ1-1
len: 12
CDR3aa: ASSVDEASPTAF

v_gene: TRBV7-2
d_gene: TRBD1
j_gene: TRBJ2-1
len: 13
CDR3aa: ASSFAGTGMSEQF

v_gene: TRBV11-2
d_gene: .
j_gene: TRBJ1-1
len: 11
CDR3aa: ASSLDVATEAF

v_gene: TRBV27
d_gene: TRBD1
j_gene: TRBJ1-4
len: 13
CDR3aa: ASSPWDRVNEKLF

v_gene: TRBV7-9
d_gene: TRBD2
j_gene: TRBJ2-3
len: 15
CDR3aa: ASIRTSGGSSTDTQY

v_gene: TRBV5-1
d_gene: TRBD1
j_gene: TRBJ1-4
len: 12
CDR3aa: ASSKAQGIEKLF

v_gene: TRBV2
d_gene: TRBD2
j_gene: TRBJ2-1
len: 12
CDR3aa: ASSSSGRYNEQF